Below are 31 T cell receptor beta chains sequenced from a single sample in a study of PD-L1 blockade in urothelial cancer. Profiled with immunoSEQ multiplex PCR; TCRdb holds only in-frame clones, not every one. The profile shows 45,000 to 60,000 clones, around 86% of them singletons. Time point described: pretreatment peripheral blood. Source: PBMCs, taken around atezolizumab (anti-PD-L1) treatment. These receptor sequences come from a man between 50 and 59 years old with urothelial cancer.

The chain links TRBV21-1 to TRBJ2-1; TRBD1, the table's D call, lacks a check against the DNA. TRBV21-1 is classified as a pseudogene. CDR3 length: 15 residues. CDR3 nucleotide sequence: TGTGCCAGCAGCATTAACCACAGCTCCTACAATGAGCAGTTCTTC. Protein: CASSINHSSYNEQFF.

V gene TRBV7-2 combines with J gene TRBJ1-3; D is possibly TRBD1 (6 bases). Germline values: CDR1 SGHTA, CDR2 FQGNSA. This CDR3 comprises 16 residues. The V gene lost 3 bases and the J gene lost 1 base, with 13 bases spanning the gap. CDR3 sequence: CASSFRSGDSGNTIYF. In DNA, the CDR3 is TGTGCCAGCAGCTTTCGATCAGGGGATTCTGGAAACACCATATATTTT.

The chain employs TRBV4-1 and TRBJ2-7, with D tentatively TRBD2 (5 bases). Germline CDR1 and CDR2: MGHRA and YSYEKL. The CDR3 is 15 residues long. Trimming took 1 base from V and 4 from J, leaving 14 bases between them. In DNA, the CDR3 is TGCGCCAGCAGCCAAGGGCCGGGGAACATGTACGAGCAGTACTTC. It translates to CASSQGPGNMYEQYF.

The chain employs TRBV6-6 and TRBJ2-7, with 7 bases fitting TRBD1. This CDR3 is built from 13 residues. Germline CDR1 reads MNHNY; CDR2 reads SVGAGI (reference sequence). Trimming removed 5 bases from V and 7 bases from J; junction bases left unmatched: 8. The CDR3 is CASSPGQAREQYF. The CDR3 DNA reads TGTGCCAGCAGTCCCGGACAGGCTCGGGAGCAGTACTTC.

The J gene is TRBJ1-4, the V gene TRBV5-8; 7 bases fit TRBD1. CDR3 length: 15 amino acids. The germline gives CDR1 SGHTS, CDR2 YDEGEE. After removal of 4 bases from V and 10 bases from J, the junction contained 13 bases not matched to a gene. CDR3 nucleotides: TGTGCCAGCAGCGCACGGGACAGATTTCGCCGAAAACTGTTTTTT. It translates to CASSARDRFRRKLFF.

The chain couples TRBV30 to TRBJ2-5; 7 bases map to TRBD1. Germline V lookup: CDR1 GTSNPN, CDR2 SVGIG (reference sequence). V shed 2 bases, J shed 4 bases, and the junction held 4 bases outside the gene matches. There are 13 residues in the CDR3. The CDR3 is CAWSRDRGETQYF. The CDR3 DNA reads TGTGCCTGGAGTAGGGACAGAGGAGAGACCCAGTACTTC. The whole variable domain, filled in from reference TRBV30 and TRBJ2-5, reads SQTIHQWPATLVQPVGSPLSLECTVEGTSNPNLYWYRQAAGRGLQLLFYSVGIGQISSEVPQNLSASRPQDRQFILSSKKLLLSDSGFYLCAWSRDRGETQYFGPGTRLLVL.

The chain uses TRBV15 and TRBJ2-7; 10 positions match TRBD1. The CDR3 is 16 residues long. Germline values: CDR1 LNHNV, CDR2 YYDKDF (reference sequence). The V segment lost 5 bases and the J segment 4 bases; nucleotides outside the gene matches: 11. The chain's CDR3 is CATSSRGGTGVYEQYF. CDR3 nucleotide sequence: TGTGCCACCAGCTCCAGAGGGGGGACAGGGGTGTACGAGCAGTACTTC.

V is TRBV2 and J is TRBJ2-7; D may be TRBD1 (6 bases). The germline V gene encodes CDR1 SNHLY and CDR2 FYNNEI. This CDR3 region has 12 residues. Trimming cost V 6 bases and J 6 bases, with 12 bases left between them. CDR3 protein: CASSFQGTEQYV. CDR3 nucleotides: TGTGCCAGCAGCTTCCAGGGGACCGAGCAGTACGTC.

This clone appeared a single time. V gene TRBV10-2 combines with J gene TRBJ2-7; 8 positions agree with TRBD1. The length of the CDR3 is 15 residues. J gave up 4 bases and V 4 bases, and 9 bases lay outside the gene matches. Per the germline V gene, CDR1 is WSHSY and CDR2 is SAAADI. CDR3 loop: CASSALTGVFYEQYF. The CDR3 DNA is TGCGCCAGCAGTGCACTGACAGGGGTATTTTACGAGCAGTACTTC.

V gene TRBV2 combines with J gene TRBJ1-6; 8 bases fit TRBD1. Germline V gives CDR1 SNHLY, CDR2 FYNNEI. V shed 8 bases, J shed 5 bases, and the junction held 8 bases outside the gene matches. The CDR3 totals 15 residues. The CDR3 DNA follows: TGTGCCAGCTCGACCAGGGGGCGGAATAATTCACCCCTCCACTTT. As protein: CASSTRGRNNSPLHF.

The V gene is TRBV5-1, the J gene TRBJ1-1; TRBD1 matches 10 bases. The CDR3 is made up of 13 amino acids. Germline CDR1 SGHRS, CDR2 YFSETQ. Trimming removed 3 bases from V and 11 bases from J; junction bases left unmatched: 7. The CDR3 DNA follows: TGCGCCAGCAGCTGGGACCGGGGACAGGGGGCTTTCTTT. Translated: CASSWDRGQGAFF.

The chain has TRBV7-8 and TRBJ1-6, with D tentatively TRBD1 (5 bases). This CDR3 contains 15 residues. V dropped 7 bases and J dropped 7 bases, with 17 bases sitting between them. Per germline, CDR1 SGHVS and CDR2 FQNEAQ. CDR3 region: CASIPEGAANSPLHF. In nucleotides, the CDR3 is TGTGCCAGCATCCCGGAAGGGGCTGCCAATTCACCCCTCCACTTT.

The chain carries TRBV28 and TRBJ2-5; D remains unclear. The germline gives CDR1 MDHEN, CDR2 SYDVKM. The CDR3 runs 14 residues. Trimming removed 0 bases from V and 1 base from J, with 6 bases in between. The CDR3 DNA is TGTGCCAGCAGTTTATGGGCAGGCCAAGAGACCCAGTACTTC. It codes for CASSLWAGQETQYF.

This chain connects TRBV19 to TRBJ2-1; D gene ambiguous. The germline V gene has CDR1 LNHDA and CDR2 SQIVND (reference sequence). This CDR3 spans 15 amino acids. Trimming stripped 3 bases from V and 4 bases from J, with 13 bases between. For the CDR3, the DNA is TGTGCCAGTAGTATGAGGCGGAAGACTTACAATGAGCAGTTCTTC. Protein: CASSMRRKTYNEQFF. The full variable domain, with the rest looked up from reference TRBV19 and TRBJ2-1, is DGGITQSPKYLFRKEGQNVTLSCEQNLNHDAMYWYRQDPGQGLRLIYYSQIVNDFQKGDIAEGYSVSREKKESFPLTVTSAQKNPTAFYLCASSMRRKTYNEQFFGPGTRLTVL.

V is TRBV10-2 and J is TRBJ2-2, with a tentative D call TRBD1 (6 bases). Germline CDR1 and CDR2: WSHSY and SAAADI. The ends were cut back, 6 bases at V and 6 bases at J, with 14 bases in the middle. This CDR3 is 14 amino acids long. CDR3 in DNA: TGCGCCAGCAGCGTCAACAGGGCCCCCGGGGAGCTGTTTTTT. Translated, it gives CASSVNRAPGELFF.

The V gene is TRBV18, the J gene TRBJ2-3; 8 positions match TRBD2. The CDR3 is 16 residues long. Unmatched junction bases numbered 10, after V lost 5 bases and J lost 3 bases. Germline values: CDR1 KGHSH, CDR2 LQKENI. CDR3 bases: TGTGCCAGCTCAAGAAGCGGGGGACGACAGACAGATACGCAGTATTTT. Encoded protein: CASSRSGGRQTDTQYF.

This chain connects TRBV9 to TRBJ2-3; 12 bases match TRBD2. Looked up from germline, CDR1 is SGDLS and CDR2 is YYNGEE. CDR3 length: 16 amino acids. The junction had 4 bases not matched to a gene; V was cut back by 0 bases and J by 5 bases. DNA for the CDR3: TGTGCCAGCAGCGTAGGGGCTAGCGGGAGGGGAGATACGCAGTATTTT. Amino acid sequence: CASSVGASGRGDTQYF.

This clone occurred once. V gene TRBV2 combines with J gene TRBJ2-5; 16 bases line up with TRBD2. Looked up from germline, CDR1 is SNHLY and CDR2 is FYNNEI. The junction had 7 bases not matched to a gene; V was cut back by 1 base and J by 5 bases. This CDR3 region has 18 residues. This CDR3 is CASSEVGGLAGGPETQYF. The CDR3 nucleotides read TGTGCCAGCAGTGAAGTTGGGGGACTAGCGGGGGGGCCGGAGACCCAGTACTTC.

DNA for the CDR3: TGTGCCAGCAGCCTACAGGGGGCGCCCCCCGAAGCTTTCTTT. As protein: CASSLQGAPPEAFF. J is TRBJ1-1 and V is TRBV27, with 9 bases aligning to TRBD1. The CDR3 extends over 14 amino acids. V trimming: 6 bases; J trimming: 8 bases; junction bases outside the gene matches: 10. Germline CDR1 is MNHEY and CDR2 is SMNVEV (reference sequence).

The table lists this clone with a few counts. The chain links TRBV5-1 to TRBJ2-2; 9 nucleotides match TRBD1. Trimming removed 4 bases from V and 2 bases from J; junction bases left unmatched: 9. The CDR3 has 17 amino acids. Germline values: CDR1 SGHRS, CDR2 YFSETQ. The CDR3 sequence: CASSPRTGATNTGELFF. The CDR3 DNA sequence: TGCGCCAGCAGCCCCAGGACAGGGGCCACCAACACCGGGGAGCTGTTTTTT.

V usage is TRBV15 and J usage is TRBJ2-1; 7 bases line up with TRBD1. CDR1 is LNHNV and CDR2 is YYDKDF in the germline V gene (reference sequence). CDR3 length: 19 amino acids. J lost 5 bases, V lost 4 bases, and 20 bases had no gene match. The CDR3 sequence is CATSTTNPTGTEPHNEQFF. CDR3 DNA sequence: TGTGCCACCAGCACAACGAACCCCACCGGGACAGAACCCCACAATGAGCAGTTCTTC.

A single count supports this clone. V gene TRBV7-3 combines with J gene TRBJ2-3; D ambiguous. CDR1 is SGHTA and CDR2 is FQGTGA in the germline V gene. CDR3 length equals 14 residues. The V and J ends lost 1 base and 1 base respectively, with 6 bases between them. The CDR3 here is CASSLKHGTDTQYF. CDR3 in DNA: TGTGCCAGCAGCTTAAAGCACGGCACAGATACGCAGTATTTT.

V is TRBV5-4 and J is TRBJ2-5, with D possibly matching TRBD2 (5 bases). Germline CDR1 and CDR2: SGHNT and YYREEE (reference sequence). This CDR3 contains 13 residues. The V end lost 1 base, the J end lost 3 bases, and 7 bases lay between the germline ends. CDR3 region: CASSLWREETQYF. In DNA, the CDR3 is TGTGCCAGCAGCTTGTGGCGGGAAGAGACCCAGTACTTC.

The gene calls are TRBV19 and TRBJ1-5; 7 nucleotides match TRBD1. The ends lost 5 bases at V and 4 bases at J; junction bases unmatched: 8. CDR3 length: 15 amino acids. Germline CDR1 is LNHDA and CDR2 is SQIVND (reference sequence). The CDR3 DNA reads TGTGCCAGTAGTTACAGGGGCAGAGGGAATCAGCCCCAGCATTTT. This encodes CASSYRGRGNQPQHF.

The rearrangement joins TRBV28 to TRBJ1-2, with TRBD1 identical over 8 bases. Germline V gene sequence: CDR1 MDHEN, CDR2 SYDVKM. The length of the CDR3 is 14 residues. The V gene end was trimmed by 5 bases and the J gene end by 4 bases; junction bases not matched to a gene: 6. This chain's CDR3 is CASSPHGTGYGYTF. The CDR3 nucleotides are TGTGCCAGCAGTCCCCACGGGACAGGCTATGGCTACACCTTC.

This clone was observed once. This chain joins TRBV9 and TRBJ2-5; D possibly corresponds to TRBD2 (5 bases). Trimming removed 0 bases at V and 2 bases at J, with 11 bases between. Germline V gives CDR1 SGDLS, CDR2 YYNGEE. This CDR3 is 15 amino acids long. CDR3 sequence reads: CASSVVAGGQETQYF. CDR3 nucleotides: TGTGCCAGCAGCGTAGTTGCAGGAGGACAAGAGACCCAGTACTTC.

The CDR3 sequence: CASSEADQGTKQFF. The CDR3 DNA sequence: TGTGCCAGCAGTGAAGCGGATCAGGGTACTAAGCAGTTCTTC. The V gene is TRBV6-1, the J gene TRBJ2-1; the D gene is possibly TRBD1 (5 bases). Trimming stripped 0 bases from V and 11 bases from J, with 14 bases between. The CDR3 contains 14 residues. Germline CDR1 is MNHNS and CDR2 is SASEGT.

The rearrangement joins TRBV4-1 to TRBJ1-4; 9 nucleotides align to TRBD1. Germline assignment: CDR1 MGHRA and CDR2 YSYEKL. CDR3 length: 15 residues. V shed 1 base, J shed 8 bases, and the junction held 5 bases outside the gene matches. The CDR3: CASSQVGTGREKLFF. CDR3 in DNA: TGCGCCAGCAGCCAAGTGGGGACAGGGAGGGAAAAACTGTTTTTT.

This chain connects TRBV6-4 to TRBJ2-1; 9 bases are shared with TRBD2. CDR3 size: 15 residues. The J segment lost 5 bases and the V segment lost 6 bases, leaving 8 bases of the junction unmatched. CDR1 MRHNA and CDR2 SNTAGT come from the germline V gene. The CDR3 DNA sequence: TGTGCCAGCAGCCACCTAGCGGGATCCCACAATGAGCAGTTCTTC. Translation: CASSHLAGSHNEQFF.

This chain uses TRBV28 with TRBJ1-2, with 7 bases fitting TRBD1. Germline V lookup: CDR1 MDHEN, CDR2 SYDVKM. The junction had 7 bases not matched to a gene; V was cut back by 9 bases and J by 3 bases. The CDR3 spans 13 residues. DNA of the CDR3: TGTGCCAGTACCCGGACAGGTTACTATGGCTACACCTTC. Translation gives CASTRTGYYGYTF.

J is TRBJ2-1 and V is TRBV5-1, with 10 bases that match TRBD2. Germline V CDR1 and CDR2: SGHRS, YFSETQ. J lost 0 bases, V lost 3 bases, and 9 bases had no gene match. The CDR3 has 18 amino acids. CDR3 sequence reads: CASSYPGLATSSYNEQFF. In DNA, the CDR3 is TGCGCCAGCAGCTATCCGGGACTAGCGACTAGCTCCTACAATGAGCAGTTCTTC.